Each of the 12 T cell receptor beta chains below was sequenced from the same sample in a study of T-cell reconstitution after alpha-beta-depleted transplantation in children. Preparation of the TCRbeta library involved a method that used unique molecular identifiers. TCRdb re-called the PCR reads with MiXCR, one entry per CDR3 protein. This table has some 80,000 distinct CDR3 sequences, about a sixth appearing once. This material consisted of PBMCs, mostly from graft donor cells, taken 360 days after TCRalphabeta/CD19-depleted stem cell transplant. The receptors were sampled from a male patient between 2 and 10 years old who had a stem cell transplant for acute lymphoblastic leukemia, so the T cells may come from the graft donor.

In its sample, this clonotype was seen a few times. The chain combines TRBV4-1 with TRBJ2-3, with D possibly being TRBD2 (5 bases). The CDR3 consists of 16 residues. Germline V lookup: CDR1 MGHRA, CDR2 YSYEKL. Trimming pared 2 bases from V and 0 bases from J, leaving 12 bases between. The CDR3 DNA sequence: TGCGCCAGCAGCCAAATAGCGCGAACTAGCACAGATACGCAGTATTTT. This gives the protein CASSQIARTSTDTQYF.

This clonotype was observed a handful of times. The rearrangement links TRBV5-1 to TRBJ2-3; 8 nucleotides agree with TRBD1. Unmatched junction bases numbered 7, after V lost 0 bases and J lost 4 bases. CDR1 and CDR2 from the germline V gene are SGHRS and YFSETQ. This CDR3 is built from 16 residues. CDR3 in amino acids: CASSLALGTGSDTQYF. The CDR3 DNA follows: TGCGCCAGCAGCTTGGCTCTAGGGACAGGCTCAGATACGCAGTATTTT.

In this sample, this clonotype turned up a few times. V usage is TRBV4-1 and J usage is TRBJ2-2; 7 bases line up with TRBD1. Trimming cost V 0 bases and J 0 bases; bases outside gene matches: 4. The V gene's germline CDR1 is MGHRA and CDR2 YSYEKL. The CDR3 is made up of 17 amino acids. CDR3 loop: CASSQDRGGANTGELFF. The CDR3 bases are TGCGCCAGCAGCCAAGATCGAGGGGGCGCGAACACCGGGGAGCTGTTTTTT.

This clonotype has a handful of counts. This sequence joins TRBV7-9 and TRBJ2-1; D remains ambiguous. Germline V lookup: CDR1 SEHNR, CDR2 FQNEAQ (reference sequence). This CDR3 comprises 12 residues. V gave up 3 bases and J gave up 7 bases, with 7 bases separating them. CDR3 loop: CASSFASNEQFF. In DNA, the CDR3 is TGTGCCAGCAGCTTCGCTAGTAATGAGCAGTTCTTC.

V usage is TRBV24-1 and J usage is TRBJ2-2; D is unclear. Trimming removed 9 bases from V and 0 bases from J, with 16 bases in between. The CDR3 is made up of 16 amino acids. The germline CDR1 and CDR2 sequences are KGHDR and SFDVKD. In nucleotides, the CDR3 is TGTGCCACCGGACGAACCGGTAGCTCGAACACCGGGGAGCTGTTTTTT. This gives the protein CATGRTGSSNTGELFF.

This clonotype was observed at least ten times. The chain combines TRBV12-3 or TRBV12-4 with TRBJ2-2; D is possibly TRBD2 (5 bases). This CDR3 is built from 15 residues. The V gene lost 0 bases and the J gene lost 6 bases, with 11 bases spanning the gap. CDR3 sequence: CASSLALGSSGELFF. For the CDR3, the DNA is TGTGCCAGCAGTTTAGCGCTGGGGAGTTCCGGGGAGCTGTTTTTT.

V and J are TRBV19 and TRBJ2-3; 11 bases match TRBD2. This CDR3 is 17 amino acids long. The germline V gene has CDR1 LNHDA and CDR2 SQIVND (reference sequence). With V trimmed by 3 bases and J by 5 bases, 10 bases remained unmatched. CDR3 loop: CASSMEVSGRARDTQYF. For the CDR3, the DNA is TGTGCCAGTAGTATGGAGGTTAGCGGGAGGGCCAGAGATACGCAGTATTTT. Full variable domain (remainder filled in from reference TRBV19 and TRBJ2-3): DGGITQSPKYLFRKEGQNVTLSCEQNLNHDAMYWYRQDPGQGLRLIYYSQIVNDFQKGDIAEGYSVSREKKESFPLTVTSAQKNPTAFYLCASSMEVSGRARDTQYFGPGTRLTVL.

Turning to this clonotype: One end of the junction does not line up with germline, which may come from a read error. The CDR3 DNA follows: TGCAGTGCTCGGGGGGACACGGGGGAGCAGCACTTC. It specifies CSARGDTGEQHF. The chain uses TRBV20-1 and TRBJ2-7, with D possibly matching TRBD2 (7 bases). CDR3 length: 12 residues. CDR1 is DFQATT, CDR2 SNEGSKA, per germline (reference sequence).

This clonotype showed up just a few times. The chain employs TRBV11-3 and TRBJ2-3, with D hard to call. With 5 bases removed from V and 0 bases from J, the gap between germline ends came to 9 bases. The CDR3 length is 14 residues. Germline assignment: CDR1 SGHNT and CDR2 YENEEA. For the CDR3, the DNA is TGTGCCAGCAGCCAAGGGATTAGCACAGATACGCAGTATTTT. Translating it yields CASSQGISTDTQYF.

This clonotype was seen a handful of times. The chain employs TRBV6-6 and TRBJ2-3; D unclear. V gave up 0 bases and J gave up 8 bases, with 6 bases separating them. This CDR3 is 12 amino acids long. CDR1 is MNHNY, CDR2 SVGAGI, per germline (reference sequence). This CDR3 is CASSYSQLTQYF. CDR3 coding DNA: TGTGCCAGCAGTTACTCACAACTTACGCAGTATTTT.

The table lists this clonotype with a few counts. The chain combines TRBV4-2 with TRBJ2-4; 10 bases align to TRBD1. Germline V CDR1 and CDR2: LGHNA, YNFKEQ. With 0 bases clipped from V and 0 bases from J, the junction kept 8 bases outside the gene matches. CDR3 size: 19 residues. In DNA, the CDR3 is TGTGCCAGCAGCCAAGATCGATTCGGGACAGGGGTAGCCAAAAACATTCAGTACTTC. Translating it yields CASSQDRFGTGVAKNIQYF.

The chain's CDR3 is CAMSLGQGMTQYF. The CDR3 DNA is TGTGCCATGAGCCTTGGACAGGGAATGACCCAGTACTTC. The chain recombines TRBV5-4 with TRBJ2-5; TRBD1 aligns across 8 bases. Germline V lookup: CDR1 SGHNT, CDR2 YYREEE (reference sequence). With V trimmed by 9 bases and J by 7 bases, 11 bases remained unmatched. The CDR3 is made up of 13 amino acids.